This TCR beta chain was obtained from a study of T cells in Graves' hyperthyroidism and ophthalmopathy. Based on clinical symptoms, serum thyroxine and TRAb, thyroid ultrasound and orbital computed tomography, diagnoses were reached. Fresh peripheral blood, 10 ml, was the source of the PBMCs. RNA transcripts provided the source from which TCR beta CDR3 regions were amplified. HTBI primers were used for first-round RT-PCR of the TCR CDR3. One entry per CDR3 protein, called by TCRdb with MiXCR from the multiplex PCR reads. Of about 270,000 distinct CDR3 sequences listed, over 20% were seen once; the top ten hold roughly 32%. V was clipped by 4 bases and J by 0 bases, with 13 bases between them. In germline, CDR1 is LGHNA, CDR2 YNFKEQ. There are 15 residues in the CDR3. At least ten counts were recorded for this clonotype.

This TCR derives from a woman in her 40s with Graves' ophthalmopathy. Input material: blood. The chain employs TRBV4-2 and TRBJ2-7; the D call may be TRBD1 or TRBD2 (6 bases each). This CDR3 is CASSPRRGSSYEQYF. CDR3 coding DNA: TGTGCCAGCAGCCCTCGGAGGGGGAGCTCCTACGAGCAGTACTTC.